The 3 T cell receptor beta chains below all came from one sample that was sequenced in a study of T cells in Graves' hyperthyroidism and ophthalmopathy. The CDR3 regions of TCR beta were amplified from RNA transcripts. The TCR CDR3 was amplified in a first-round RT-PCR using the HTBI primer set. TCRdb recomputed calls from the multiplex PCR reads with MiXCR, one row per CDR3 protein. The data hold some 360,000 distinct CDR3 sequences, with around 14% observed a single time. The material sequenced was blood. Receptors were obtained from an older woman with Graves' hyperthyroidism.

J is TRBJ2-7 and V is TRBV20-1; D remains unclear. The germline CDR1 and CDR2 sequences are DFQATT and SNEGSKA (reference sequence). V was trimmed by 6 bases and J by 0 bases, leaving 12 bases between them. This CDR3 is 13 amino acids long. CDR3: CSALENPSYEQYF. The CDR3, as DNA: TGCAGTGCCCTCGAGAACCCCTCCTACGAGCAGTACTTC.

This clonotype was seen repeatedly, ten times or more. V usage is TRBV5-1 and J usage is TRBJ2-1; 13 positions agree with TRBD2. Germline V gene sequence: CDR1 SGHRS, CDR2 YFSETQ. J was trimmed by 10 bases and V by 3 bases; bases with no gene match: 7. CDR3 length: 15 amino acids. The CDR3 loop is CASSSPGLAGKEQFF. The CDR3 bases are TGCGCCAGCAGCTCGCCGGGACTAGCGGGAAAAGAGCAGTTCTTC.

This clonotype was found many times. The genes are TRBV20-1 and TRBJ1-3; D is unresolved. The CDR3 contains 11 residues. Germline values: CDR1 DFQATT, CDR2 SNEGSKA (reference sequence). The V end was cut by 1 base, the J end by 4 bases, with 2 bases between. The CDR3 region is CSARVGNTIYF. CDR3 DNA: TGCAGTGCTAGAGTGGGAAACACCATATATTTT.